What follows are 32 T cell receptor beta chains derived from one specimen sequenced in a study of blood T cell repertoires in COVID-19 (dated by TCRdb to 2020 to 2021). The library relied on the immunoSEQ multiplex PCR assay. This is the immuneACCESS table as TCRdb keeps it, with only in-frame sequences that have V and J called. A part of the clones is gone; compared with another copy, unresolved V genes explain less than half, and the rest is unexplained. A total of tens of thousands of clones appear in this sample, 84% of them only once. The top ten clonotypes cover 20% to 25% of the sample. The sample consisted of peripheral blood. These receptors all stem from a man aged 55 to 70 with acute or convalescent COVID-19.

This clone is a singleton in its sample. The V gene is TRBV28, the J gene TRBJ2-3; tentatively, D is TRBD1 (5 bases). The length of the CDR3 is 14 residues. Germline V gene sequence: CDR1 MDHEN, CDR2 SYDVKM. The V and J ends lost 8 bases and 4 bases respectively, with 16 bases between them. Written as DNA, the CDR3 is TGTGCCAGCCGGCTTCCAGGGTCCGCAGATACGCAGTATTTT. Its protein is CASRLPGSADTQYF. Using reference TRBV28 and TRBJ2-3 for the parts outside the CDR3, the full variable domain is DVKVTQSSRYLVKRTGEKVFLECVQDMDHENMFWYRQDPGLGLRLIYFSYDVKMKEKGDIPEGYSVSREKKERFSLILESASTNQTSMYLCASRLPGSADTQYFGPGTRLTVL.

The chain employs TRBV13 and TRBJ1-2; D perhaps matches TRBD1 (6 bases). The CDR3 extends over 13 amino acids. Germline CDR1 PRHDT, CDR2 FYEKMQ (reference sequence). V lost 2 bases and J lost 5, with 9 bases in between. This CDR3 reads CASSLSRGYGYTF. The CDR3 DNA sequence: TGTGCCAGCAGCTTATCTAGGGGGTATGGCTACACCTTC.

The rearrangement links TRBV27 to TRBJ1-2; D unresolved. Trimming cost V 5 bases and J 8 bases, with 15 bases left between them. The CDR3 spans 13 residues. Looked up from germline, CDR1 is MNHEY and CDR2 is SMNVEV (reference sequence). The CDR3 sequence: CASSNTQVSGYTF. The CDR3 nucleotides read TGTGCCAGCAGTAACACGCAAGTATCCGGCTACACCTTC.

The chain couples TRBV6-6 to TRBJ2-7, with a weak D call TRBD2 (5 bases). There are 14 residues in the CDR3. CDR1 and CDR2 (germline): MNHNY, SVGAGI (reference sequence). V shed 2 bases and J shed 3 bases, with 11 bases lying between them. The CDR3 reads CASSYLDGNYEQYF. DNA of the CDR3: TGTGCCAGCAGTTACCTGGACGGGAACTACGAGCAGTACTTC.

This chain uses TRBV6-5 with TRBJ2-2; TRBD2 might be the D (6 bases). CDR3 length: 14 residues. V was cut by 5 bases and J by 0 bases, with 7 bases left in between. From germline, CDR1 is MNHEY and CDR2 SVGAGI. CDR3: CASSSGSNTGELFF. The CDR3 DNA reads TGTGCCAGCAGTAGCGGGTCGAACACCGGGGAGCTGTTTTTT.

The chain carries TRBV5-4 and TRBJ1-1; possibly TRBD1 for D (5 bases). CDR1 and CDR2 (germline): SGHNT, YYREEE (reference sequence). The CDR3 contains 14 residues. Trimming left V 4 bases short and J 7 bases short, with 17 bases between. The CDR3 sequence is CASSPAGTGGEAFF. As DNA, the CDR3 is TGTGCCAGCAGCCCGGCAGGTACGGGGGGTGAAGCTTTCTTT.

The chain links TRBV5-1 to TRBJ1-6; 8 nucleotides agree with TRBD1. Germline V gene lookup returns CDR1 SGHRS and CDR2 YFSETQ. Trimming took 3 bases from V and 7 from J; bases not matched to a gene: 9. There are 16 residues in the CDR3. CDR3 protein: CASSSNAGGRNSPLHF. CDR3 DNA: TGCGCCAGCAGCTCTAACGCAGGGGGCCGAAATTCACCCCTCCACTTT. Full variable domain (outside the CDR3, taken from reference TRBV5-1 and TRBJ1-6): KAGVTQTPRYLIKTRGQQVTLSCSPISGHRSVSWYQQTPGQGLQFLFEYFSETQRNKGNFPGRFSGRQFSNSRSEMNVSTLELGDSALYLCASSSNAGGRNSPLHFGNGTRLTVT.

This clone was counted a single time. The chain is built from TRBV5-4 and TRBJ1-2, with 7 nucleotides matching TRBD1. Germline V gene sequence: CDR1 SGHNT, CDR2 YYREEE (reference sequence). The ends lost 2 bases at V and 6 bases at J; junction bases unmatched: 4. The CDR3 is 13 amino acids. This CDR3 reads CASSFGQADGYTF. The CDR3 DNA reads TGTGCCAGCAGCTTTGGACAGGCGGATGGCTACACCTTC. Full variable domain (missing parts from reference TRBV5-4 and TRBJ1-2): ETGVTQSPTHLIKTRGQQVTLRCSSQSGHNTVSWYQQALGQGPQFIFQYYREEENGRGNFPPRFSGLQFPNYSSELNVNALELDDSALYLCASSFGQADGYTFGSGTRLTVV.

CDR3 sequence: CSGYGLNTGELFF. CDR3 bases: TGCAGCGGCTACGGACTCAACACCGGGGAGCTGTTTTTT. The chain combines TRBV29-1 with TRBJ2-2, with D perhaps TRBD2 (5 bases). V was clipped by 7 bases and J by 2 bases, with 11 bases between them. From germline, CDR1 is SQVTM and CDR2 ANQGSEA. The CDR3 is 13 residues long.

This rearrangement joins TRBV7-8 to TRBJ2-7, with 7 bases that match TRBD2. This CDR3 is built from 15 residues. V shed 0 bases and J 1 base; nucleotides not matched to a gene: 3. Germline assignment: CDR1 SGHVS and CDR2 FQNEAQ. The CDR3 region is CASSLAAGESYEQYF. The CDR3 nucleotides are TGTGCCAGCAGCTTAGCTGCGGGGGAGTCCTACGAGCAGTACTTC.

This chain's CDR3 is CASSSPHGTGGTGELFF. CDR3 coding DNA: TGTGCCAGCAGCTCACCCCATGGGACAGGAGGCACCGGGGAGCTGTTTTTT. The rearrangement uses TRBV3-1 (or the pseudogene TRBV3-2) and TRBJ2-2; 8 bases line up with TRBD1. The germline CDR1 and CDR2 sequences are LGHDT and YNNKEL (reference sequence). CDR3 length: 17 residues. With 5 bases clipped from V and 4 bases from J, the junction kept 12 bases outside the gene matches.

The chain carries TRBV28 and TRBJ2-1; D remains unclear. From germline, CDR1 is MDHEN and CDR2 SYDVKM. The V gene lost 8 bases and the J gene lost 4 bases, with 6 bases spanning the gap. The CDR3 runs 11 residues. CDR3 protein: CASGGYNEQFF. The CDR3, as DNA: TGTGCCAGCGGCGGTTACAATGAGCAGTTCTTC. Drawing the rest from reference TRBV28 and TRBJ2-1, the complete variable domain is DVKVTQSSRYLVKRTGEKVFLECVQDMDHENMFWYRQDPGLGLRLIYFSYDVKMKEKGDIPEGYSVSREKKERFSLILESASTNQTSMYLCASGGYNEQFFGPGTRLTVL.

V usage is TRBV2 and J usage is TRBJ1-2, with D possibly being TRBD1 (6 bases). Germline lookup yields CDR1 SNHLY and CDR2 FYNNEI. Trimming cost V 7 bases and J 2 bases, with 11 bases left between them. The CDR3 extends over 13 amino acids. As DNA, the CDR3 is TGTGCCAGCATCAGGGGACTAAACTATGGCTACACCTTC. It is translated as CASIRGLNYGYTF.

CDR3 nucleotides: TGTGCCACCAGCAGAGATGACGGCAGGGGTGGTCAGCCCCAGCATTTT. Translation: CATSRDDGRGGQPQHF. This chain joins TRBV15 and TRBJ1-5; D might be TRBD1 (6 bases). Trimming left V 0 bases short and J 6 bases short, with 15 bases between. The V gene's germline CDR1 is LNHNV and CDR2 YYDKDF (reference sequence). This CDR3 contains 16 residues.

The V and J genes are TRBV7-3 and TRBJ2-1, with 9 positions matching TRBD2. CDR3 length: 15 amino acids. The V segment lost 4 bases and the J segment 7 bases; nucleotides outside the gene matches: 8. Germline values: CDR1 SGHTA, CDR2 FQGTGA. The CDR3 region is CASSSTHSGGNEQFF. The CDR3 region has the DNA TGTGCCAGCAGCTCAACCCATAGCGGGGGAAATGAGCAGTTCTTC.

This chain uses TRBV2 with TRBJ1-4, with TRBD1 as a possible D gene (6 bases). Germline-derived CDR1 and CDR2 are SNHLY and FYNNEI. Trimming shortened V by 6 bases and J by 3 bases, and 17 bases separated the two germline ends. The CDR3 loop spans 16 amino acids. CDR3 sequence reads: CASRTPAGGPNEKLFF. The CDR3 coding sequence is TGTGCCAGCAGAACCCCGGCGGGGGGCCCTAATGAAAAACTGTTTTTT.

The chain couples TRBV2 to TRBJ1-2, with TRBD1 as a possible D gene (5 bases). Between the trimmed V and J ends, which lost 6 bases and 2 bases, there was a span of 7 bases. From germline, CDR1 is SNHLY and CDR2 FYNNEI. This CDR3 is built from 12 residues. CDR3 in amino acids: CASRGQNYGYTF. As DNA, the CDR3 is TGTGCCAGCAGGGGGCAGAACTATGGCTACACCTTC.

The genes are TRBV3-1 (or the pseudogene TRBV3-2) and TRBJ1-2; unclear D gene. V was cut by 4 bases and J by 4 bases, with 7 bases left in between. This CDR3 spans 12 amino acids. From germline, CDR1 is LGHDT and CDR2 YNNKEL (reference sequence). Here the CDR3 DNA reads TGTGCCAGCAGCCCCCGAGGCTATGGCTACACCTTC. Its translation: CASSPRGYGYTF.

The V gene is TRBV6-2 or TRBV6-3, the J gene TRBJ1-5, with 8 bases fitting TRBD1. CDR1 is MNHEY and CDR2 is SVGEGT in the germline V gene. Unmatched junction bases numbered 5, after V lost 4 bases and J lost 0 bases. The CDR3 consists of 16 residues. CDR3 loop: CASSSGQVLSNQPQHF. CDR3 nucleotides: TGTGCCAGCAGTTCGGGACAGGTCCTTAGCAATCAGCCCCAGCATTTT.

CDR3 sequence (DNA): TGTGCCAGCAGTTTAACAGGATTTGGCTACACCTTC. Translated, it gives CASSLTGFGYTF. The chain employs TRBV28 and TRBJ1-2; perhaps TRBD1 as D (5 bases). There are 12 residues in the CDR3. The V gene's germline CDR1 is MDHEN and CDR2 SYDVKM. V gave up 2 bases and J gave up 7 bases, with 8 bases separating them.

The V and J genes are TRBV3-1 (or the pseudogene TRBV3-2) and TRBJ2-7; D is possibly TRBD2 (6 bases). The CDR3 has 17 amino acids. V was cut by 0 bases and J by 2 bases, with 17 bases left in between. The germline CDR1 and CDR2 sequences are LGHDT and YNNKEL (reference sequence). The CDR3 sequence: CASSQDPPGGRTYEQYF. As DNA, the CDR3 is TGTGCCAGCAGCCAAGACCCCCCAGGTGGGAGGACCTACGAGCAGTACTTC.

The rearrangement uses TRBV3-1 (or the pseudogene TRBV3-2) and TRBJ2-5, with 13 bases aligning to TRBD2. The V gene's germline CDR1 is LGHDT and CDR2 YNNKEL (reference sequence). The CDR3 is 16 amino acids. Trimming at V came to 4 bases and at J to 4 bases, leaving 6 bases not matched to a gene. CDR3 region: CASSLRTSGGGETQYF. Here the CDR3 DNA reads TGTGCCAGCAGCCTACGGACTAGCGGGGGAGGAGAGACCCAGTACTTC.

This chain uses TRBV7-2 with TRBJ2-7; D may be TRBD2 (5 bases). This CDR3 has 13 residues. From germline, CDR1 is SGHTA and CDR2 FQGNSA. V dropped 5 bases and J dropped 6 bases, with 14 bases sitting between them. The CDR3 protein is CASSLLVLAEQYV. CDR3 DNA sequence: TGTGCCAGCAGCCTACTAGTTTTAGCCGAGCAGTACGTC.

The chain's CDR3 is CASSLSGGRNSPLHF. The CDR3 nucleotides read TGTGCCAGCAGCTTAAGCGGAGGGAGAAATTCACCCCTCCACTTT. The chain links TRBV7-9 to TRBJ1-6; D unresolved. The germline gives CDR1 SEHNR, CDR2 FQNEAQ (reference sequence). Trimming took off 2 bases at V and 7 bases at J, with 12 bases between the two ends. The CDR3 extends over 15 amino acids.

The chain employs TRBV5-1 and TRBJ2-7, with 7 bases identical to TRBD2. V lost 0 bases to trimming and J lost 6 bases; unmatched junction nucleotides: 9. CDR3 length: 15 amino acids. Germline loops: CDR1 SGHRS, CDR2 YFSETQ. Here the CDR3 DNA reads TGCGCCAGCAGCTTGGAATCGGGGGGTTTGGCCGAGCAGTACTTC. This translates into CASSLESGGLAEQYF. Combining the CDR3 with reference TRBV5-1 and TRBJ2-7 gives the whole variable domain KAGVTQTPRYLIKTRGQQVTLSCSPISGHRSVSWYQQTPGQGLQFLFEYFSETQRNKGNFPGRFSGRQFSNSRSEMNVSTLELGDSALYLCASSLESGGLAEQYFGPGTRLTVT.

The CDR3 region is CASSLLAGGYGKLFF. CDR3 DNA sequence: TGTGCCAGCAGTCTCCTGGCAGGGGGCTACGGAAAACTGTTTTTT. The genes are TRBV6-2 or TRBV6-3 and TRBJ1-4; 8 bases are shared with TRBD1. Germline V gene data show CDR1 as MNHEY and CDR2 as SVGEGT. The CDR3 length is 15 residues. V lost 5 bases and J lost 10; bases outside the gene matches: 12.

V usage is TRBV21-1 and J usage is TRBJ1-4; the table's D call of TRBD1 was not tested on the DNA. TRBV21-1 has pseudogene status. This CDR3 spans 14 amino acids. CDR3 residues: CASSRDREVEKLFF. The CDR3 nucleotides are TGTGCCAGCAGCAGAGACAGGGAGGTCGAAAAACTGTTTTTT.

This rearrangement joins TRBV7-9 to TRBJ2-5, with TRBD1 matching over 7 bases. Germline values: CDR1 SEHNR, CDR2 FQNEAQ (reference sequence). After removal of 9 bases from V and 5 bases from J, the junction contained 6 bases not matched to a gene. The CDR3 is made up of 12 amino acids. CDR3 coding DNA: TGTGCCAGTAGGGGACAGTTCGAGACCCAGTACTTC. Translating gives CASRGQFETQYF.

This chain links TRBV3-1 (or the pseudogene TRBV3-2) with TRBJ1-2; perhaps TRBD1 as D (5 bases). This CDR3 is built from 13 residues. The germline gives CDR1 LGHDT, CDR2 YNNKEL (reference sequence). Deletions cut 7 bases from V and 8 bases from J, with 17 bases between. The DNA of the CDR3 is TGTGCCAGCACGGCGGGGCACGAAAAGGGCTACACCTTC. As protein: CASTAGHEKGYTF.

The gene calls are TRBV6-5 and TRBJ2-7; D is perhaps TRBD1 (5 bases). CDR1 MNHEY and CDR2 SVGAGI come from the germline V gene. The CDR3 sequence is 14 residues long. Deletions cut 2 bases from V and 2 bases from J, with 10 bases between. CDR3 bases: TGTGCCAGCAGTTACCGTGGCAGGGCCTACGAGCAGTACTTC. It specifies CASSYRGRAYEQYF.

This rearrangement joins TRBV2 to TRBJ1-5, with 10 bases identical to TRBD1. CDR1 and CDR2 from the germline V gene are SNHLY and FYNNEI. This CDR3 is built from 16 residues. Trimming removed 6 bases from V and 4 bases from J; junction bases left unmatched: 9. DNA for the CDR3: TGTGCCAGCAGGGCCGGGACAGGGGTTGGGAATCAGCCCCAGCATTTT. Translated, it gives CASRAGTGVGNQPQHF.

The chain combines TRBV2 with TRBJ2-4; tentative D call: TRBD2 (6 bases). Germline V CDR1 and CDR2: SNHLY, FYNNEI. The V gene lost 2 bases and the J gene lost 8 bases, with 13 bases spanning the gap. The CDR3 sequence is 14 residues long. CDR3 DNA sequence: TGTGCCAGCAGTGAATTACGCACGGGGGACATTCAGTACTTC. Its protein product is CASSELRTGDIQYF.